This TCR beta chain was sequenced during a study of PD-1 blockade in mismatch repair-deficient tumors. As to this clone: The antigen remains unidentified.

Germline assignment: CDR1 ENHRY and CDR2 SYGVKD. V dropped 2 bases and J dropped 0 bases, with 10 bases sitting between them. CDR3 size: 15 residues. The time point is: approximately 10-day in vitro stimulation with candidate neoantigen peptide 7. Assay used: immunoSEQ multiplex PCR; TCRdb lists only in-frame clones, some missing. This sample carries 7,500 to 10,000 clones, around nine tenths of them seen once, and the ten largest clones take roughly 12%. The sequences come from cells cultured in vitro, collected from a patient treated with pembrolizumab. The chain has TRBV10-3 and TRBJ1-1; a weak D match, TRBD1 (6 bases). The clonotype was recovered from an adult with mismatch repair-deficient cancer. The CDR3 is CAISEPTGLNTEAFF. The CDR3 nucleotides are TGTGCCATCAGTGAGCCTACAGGGCTGAACACTGAAGCTTTCTTT.